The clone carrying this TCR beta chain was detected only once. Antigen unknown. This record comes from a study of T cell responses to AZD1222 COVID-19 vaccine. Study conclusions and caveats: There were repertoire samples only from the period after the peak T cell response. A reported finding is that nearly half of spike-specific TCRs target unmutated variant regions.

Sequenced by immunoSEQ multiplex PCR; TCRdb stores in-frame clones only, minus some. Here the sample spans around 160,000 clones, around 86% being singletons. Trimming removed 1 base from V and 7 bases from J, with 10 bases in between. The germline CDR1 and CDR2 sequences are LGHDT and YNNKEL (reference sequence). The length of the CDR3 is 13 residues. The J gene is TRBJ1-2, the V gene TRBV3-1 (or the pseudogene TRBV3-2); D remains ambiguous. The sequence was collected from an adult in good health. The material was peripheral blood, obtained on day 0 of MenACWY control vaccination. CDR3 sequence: CASSQGRTSGYTF. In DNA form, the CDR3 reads TGTGCCAGCAGCCAAGGCAGAACCTCTGGCTACACCTTC.